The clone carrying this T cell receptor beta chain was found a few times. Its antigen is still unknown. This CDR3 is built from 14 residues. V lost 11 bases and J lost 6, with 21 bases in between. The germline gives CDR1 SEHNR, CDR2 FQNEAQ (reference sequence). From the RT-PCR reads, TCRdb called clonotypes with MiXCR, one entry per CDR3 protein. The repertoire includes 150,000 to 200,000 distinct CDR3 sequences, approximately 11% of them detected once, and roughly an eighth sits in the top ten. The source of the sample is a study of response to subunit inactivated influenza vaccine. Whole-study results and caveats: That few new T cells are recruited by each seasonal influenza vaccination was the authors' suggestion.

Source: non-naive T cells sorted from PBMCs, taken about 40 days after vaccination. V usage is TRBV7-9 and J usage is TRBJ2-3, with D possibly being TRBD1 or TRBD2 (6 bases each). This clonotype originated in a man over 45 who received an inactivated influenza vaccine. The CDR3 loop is CAVGGGRSADTQYF. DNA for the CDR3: TGTGCCGTCGGGGGCGGTAGGAGCGCGGATACGCAGTATTTT.